Presented here are 30 T cell receptor beta chains from one specimen sequenced in a study of Ad26.COV2.S vaccination and SARS-CoV-2 variants. Indicated treatment: about 20 received Ad26.COV2.S at low or high dose, single or two shots; 5 received placebo; per-sample allocation not given. Sample collection was performed on day 63 after the first vaccine or placebo injection. TCRdb's copy holds only in-frame clones and misses some; the assay was immunoSEQ multiplex PCR. Among fewer than 400,000 clones listed, 70% to 90% were seen once. Specimen: peripheral blood, collected in a trial of Ad26.COV2.S vaccine versus placebo. The source of these receptors is a person between 18 and 65 years old who received the Ad26.COV2.S COVID-19 vaccine or a placebo.

This rearrangement joins TRBV27 to TRBJ2-7; tentatively, D is TRBD2 (5 bases). The V end lost 2 bases, the J end lost 2 bases, and 7 bases lay between the germline ends. CDR1 MNHEY and CDR2 SMNVEV come from the germline V gene (reference sequence). The CDR3 length is 13 residues. CDR3 amino acids: CASSLTGTYEQYF. Written as DNA, the CDR3 is TGTGCCAGCAGTTTAACGGGAACCTACGAGCAGTACTTC.

The chain is built from TRBV6-2 or TRBV6-3 and TRBJ2-1; 12 bases match TRBD1. The germline gives CDR1 MNHEY, CDR2 SVGEGT. Losses at the gene ends were 5 bases for V and 7 bases for J; bases not matched to a gene: 6. The CDR3 has 15 residues. The CDR3 sequence: CASSDGGQGANEQFF. For the CDR3, the DNA is TGTGCCAGCAGTGACGGGGGACAGGGGGCAAATGAGCAGTTCTTC.

V is TRBV15 and J is TRBJ2-7; 12 bases are shared with TRBD2. CDR1 LNHNV and CDR2 YYDKDF come from the germline V gene (reference sequence). This CDR3 is built from 17 residues. The trim removed 0 bases at V and 7 bases at J, leaving 10 bases unmatched. Written as DNA, the CDR3 is TGTGCCACCAGCAGAGACCGACTAGCGGGGGCGGTAGGGGAGCAGTACTTC. It codes for CATSRDRLAGAVGEQYF.

CDR3 in amino acids: CASSLGVGGTSGILETQYF. The CDR3 DNA reads as TGTGCCAGCAGCTTAGGAGTGGGGGGGACTAGCGGGATCCTGGAGACCCAGTACTTC. V usage is TRBV5-4 and J usage is TRBJ2-5, with 13 bases lining up with TRBD2. The V gene's germline CDR1 is SGHNT and CDR2 YYREEE (reference sequence). V lost 2 bases to trimming and J lost 5 bases; unmatched junction nucleotides: 15. This CDR3 contains 19 residues.

The chain links TRBV27 to TRBJ1-1, with D perhaps matching TRBD1 (5 bases). In germline, CDR1 is MNHEY, CDR2 SMNVEV (reference sequence). This CDR3 region has 13 residues. Trimming took 4 bases from V and 1 from J, leaving 7 bases between them. The CDR3 DNA reads TGTGCCAGCAGTTGGGGCCCGAACACTGAAGCTTTCTTT. Protein sequence: CASSWGPNTEAFF.

The chain carries TRBV6-1 and TRBJ2-3; unclear D gene. Germline CDR1 reads MNHNS; CDR2 reads SASEGT. V lost 5 bases and J lost 4, with 10 bases in between. The CDR3 has 13 amino acids. The CDR3 is CASSIVESDTQYF. The CDR3 bases are TGTGCCAGCAGTATAGTAGAGTCAGATACGCAGTATTTT.

This sequence joins TRBV18 and TRBJ2-1; tentatively, D is TRBD1 (6 bases). The CDR3 runs 15 residues. The V gene lost 2 bases and the J gene lost 3 bases, with 11 bases spanning the gap. CDR1 is KGHSH and CDR2 is LQKENI in the germline V gene. CDR3 DNA sequence: TGTGCCAGCTCACCAGGGTTAGGGGGCTACAATGAGCAGTTCTTC. Protein: CASSPGLGGYNEQFF.

The chain is built from TRBV10-2 and TRBJ2-7; 9 nucleotides line up with TRBD2. V lost 8 bases, J lost 0 bases, and 8 bases stayed unmatched. Germline CDR1 and CDR2: WSHSY and SAAADI. This CDR3 region has 15 residues. CDR3 sequence reads: CASRYGGGASYEQYF. Written as DNA, the CDR3 is TGCGCCAGCCGGTATGGCGGGGGGGCCTCCTACGAGCAGTACTTC.

The chain has TRBV5-4 and TRBJ1-2, with 8 bases matching TRBD1. J was trimmed by 3 bases and V by 6 bases; bases with no gene match: 4. The CDR3 is 13 residues long. CDR1 and CDR2 from the germline V gene are SGHNT and YYREEE (reference sequence). The CDR3: CASNAGGDYGYTF. As DNA, the CDR3 is TGTGCCAGCAACGCAGGGGGCGACTATGGCTACACCTTC.

The V and J genes are TRBV21-1 and TRBJ2-5; the table's D call TRBD1 went unverified against the DNA. TRBV21-1 is shown as a pseudogene. The CDR3 loop spans 16 amino acids. The CDR3 sequence is CASSLTRTGEEETQYF. The CDR3 nucleotides read TGTGCCAGCAGCCTAACTCGGACAGGGGAGGAGGAGACCCAGTACTTC.

The chain employs TRBV6-4 and TRBJ2-1, with TRBD1 identical over 11 bases. The V gene end was trimmed by 0 bases and the J gene end by 7 bases; junction bases not matched to a gene: 8. This CDR3 is built from 17 residues. In germline, CDR1 is MRHNA, CDR2 SNTAGT. CDR3 amino acids: CASSDSGGGQGANEQFF. The CDR3 bases are TGTGCCAGCAGTGACTCGGGCGGCGGACAGGGGGCGAATGAGCAGTTCTTC.

V is TRBV7-9 and J is TRBJ2-3; no clear D. CDR1 and CDR2 from the germline V gene are SEHNR and FQNEAQ (reference sequence). CDR3 size: 13 residues. V was cut by 2 bases and J by 0 bases, with 3 bases left in between. DNA for the CDR3: TGTGCCAGCAGCTTACCTAGCACAGATACGCAGTATTTT. It is translated as CASSLPSTDTQYF.

The chain combines TRBV27 with TRBJ1-5; D is possibly TRBD1 (5 bases). The CDR3 totals 13 residues. The germline gives CDR1 MNHEY, CDR2 SMNVEV (reference sequence). The germline V and J ends were trimmed by 3 bases and 6 bases, with 9 bases remaining between them. The CDR3 DNA reads TGTGCCAGCAGTTTCTCCGGGGGTCAGCCCCAGCATTTT. Amino acid sequence: CASSFSGGQPQHF.

This sequence joins TRBV21-1 and TRBJ1-2; TRBD1 was called by the table and not checked on the DNA. TRBV21-1 is classified as a pseudogene. The CDR3 is made up of 14 amino acids. The CDR3 DNA reads TGTGCCAGCAGCTCCAAGGACAGAAAATATGGCTACACCTTC. The encoded protein is CASSSKDRKYGYTF.

The V gene is TRBV7-9, the J gene TRBJ1-2, with a weak D call TRBD1 (6 bases). The CDR3 extends over 15 amino acids. Germline CDR1 and CDR2: SEHNR and FQNEAQ (reference sequence). V was trimmed by 1 base and J by 3 bases, leaving 12 bases between them. The CDR3 protein is CASSLGGASHYGYTF. For the CDR3, the DNA is TGTGCCAGCAGCTTAGGGGGGGCCTCCCACTATGGCTACACCTTC.

This chain joins TRBV19 and TRBJ1-1; D may be TRBD1 (6 bases). Trimming took off 0 bases at V and 1 base at J, with 9 bases between the two ends. Germline-derived CDR1 and CDR2 are LNHDA and SQIVND (reference sequence). The CDR3 contains 15 residues. CDR3 nucleotide sequence: TGTGCCAGTAGTATAGATACAGGGTGGAACACTGAAGCTTTCTTT. Amino acid sequence: CASSIDTGWNTEAFF.

The chain combines TRBV7-9 with TRBJ2-5; TRBD1 agrees at 7 bases. The CDR3 extends over 14 amino acids. Germline lookup yields CDR1 SEHNR and CDR2 FQNEAQ (reference sequence). Trimming cost V 6 bases and J 5 bases; bases outside gene matches: 9. The CDR3 DNA reads TGTGCCAGCAGTTCAGAAGGGGGCGGCGAGACCCAGTACTTC. Amino acid sequence: CASSSEGGGETQYF.

The chain links TRBV9 to TRBJ2-5; TRBD2 is a possible D gene (5 bases). V was clipped by 3 bases and J by 5 bases, with 5 bases between them. This CDR3 is built from 11 residues. Germline values: CDR1 SGDLS, CDR2 YYNGEE. The CDR3 DNA reads TGTGCCAGCAGCGGAGGGGAGACCCAGTACTTC. As protein: CASSGGETQYF. Based on the CDR3 plus reference TRBV9 and TRBJ2-5, the full variable domain is DSGVTQTPKHLITATGQRVTLRCSPRSGDLSVYWYQQSLDQGLQFLIQYYNGEERAKGNILERFSAQQFPDLHSELNLSSLELGDSALYFCASSGGETQYFGPGTRLLVL.

J is TRBJ1-4 and V is TRBV10-2; D is possibly TRBD1 (5 bases). The CDR3 is 13 amino acids. Germline lookup yields CDR1 WSHSY and CDR2 SAAADI. The V end lost 4 bases, the J end lost 8 bases, and 11 bases lay between the germline ends. CDR3 DNA sequence: TGCGCCAGCAGTGTGGGGGACGGGGAAAAACTGTTTTTT. Its protein is CASSVGDGEKLFF.

This clone was counted once. This CDR3 reads CASHYGHQPQHF. The DNA of the CDR3 is TGTGCCAGCCATTACGGACATCAGCCCCAGCATTTT. The chain is built from TRBV27 and TRBJ1-5; D not certain. This CDR3 has 12 residues. Germline assignment: CDR1 MNHEY and CDR2 SMNVEV (reference sequence). The V gene lost 8 bases and the J gene lost 5 bases, with 10 bases spanning the gap.

This clone was seen a single time. The J gene is TRBJ1-2, the V gene TRBV5-4, with TRBD1 as a possible D gene (6 bases). This CDR3 region has 13 residues. Trimming removed 2 bases at V and 4 bases at J, with 9 bases between. Germline assignment: CDR1 SGHNT and CDR2 YYREEE (reference sequence). The CDR3 DNA follows: TGTGCCAGCAGCTTTACAGGGACCTATGGCTACACCTTC. It translates to CASSFTGTYGYTF.

As concerns this clone: Other nucleotide sequences from this sample produce the same CDR3. This chain connects TRBV18 to TRBJ1-1; D is possibly TRBD1 (5 bases). Germline V gene lookup returns CDR1 KGHSH and CDR2 LQKENI. CDR3 size: 15 residues. Trimming removed 1 base from V and 1 base from J, with 10 bases in between. The CDR3 protein is CASSPQGRGNTEAFF. The CDR3 nucleotides are TGTGCCAGCTCACCACAGGGACGGGGGAACACTGAAGCTTTCTTT.

This clone was found once. The chain couples TRBV7-9 to TRBJ2-7, with 11 bases fitting TRBD2. The length of the CDR3 is 15 residues. In germline, CDR1 is SEHNR, CDR2 FQNEAQ (reference sequence). J was trimmed by 4 bases and V by 5 bases; bases with no gene match: 7. CDR3 coding DNA: TGTGCCAGCAGCCTTAGCGGGGGGGCATCATACGAGCAGTACTTC. Amino acids: CASSLSGGASYEQYF.

This clone was seen a single time. The rearrangement links TRBV4-1 to TRBJ1-2; D is possibly TRBD1 (6 bases). Looked up from germline, CDR1 is MGHRA and CDR2 is YSYEKL. This CDR3 region has 16 residues. Trimming took 1 base from V and 7 from J, leaving 19 bases between them. The CDR3 DNA follows: TGCGCCAGCAGCCAAGGGACAGCCTTTCGACGCCTTGGCTACACCTTC. Translation: CASSQGTAFRRLGYTF.

The sample holds one count of this clone. J is TRBJ1-4 and V is TRBV4-3; no definite D call. The CDR3 runs 16 residues. CDR1 is LGHNA and CDR2 is YSLEER in the germline V gene. Trimming took off 4 bases at V and 3 bases at J, with 15 bases between the two ends. The CDR3 coding sequence is TGCGCCAGCAGCCCAGGCTTCAGGAGACCTAATGAAAAACTGTTTTTT. Translated: CASSPGFRRPNEKLFF.

This chain joins TRBV10-2 and TRBJ2-1; tentative D call: TRBD1 (6 bases). Trimming left V 6 bases short and J 9 bases short, with 12 bases between. The germline CDR1 and CDR2 sequences are WSHSY and SAAADI. The CDR3 is 12 amino acids. As DNA, the CDR3 is TGCGCCAGCAGAACGACAGGATCTGAGCAGTTCTTC. Residues: CASRTTGSEQFF.

This chain connects TRBV4-3 to TRBJ1-2; 7 bases fit TRBD1. Germline V gene lookup returns CDR1 LGHNA and CDR2 YSLEER. The V segment lost 1 base and the J segment 2 bases; nucleotides outside the gene matches: 4. This CDR3 is built from 15 residues. CDR3 sequence: CASSQAGTENYGYTF. The CDR3 region has the DNA TGCGCCAGCAGCCAAGCCGGGACAGAAAACTATGGCTACACCTTC.

V is TRBV3-1 (or the pseudogene TRBV3-2) and J is TRBJ2-1; a possible D gene is TRBD1 (5 bases). The germline V gene encodes CDR1 LGHDT and CDR2 YNNKEL (reference sequence). Trimming left V 7 bases short and J 1 base short, with 8 bases between. The CDR3 runs to 13 residues. The CDR3 spells CASKGHSYNEQFF. For the CDR3, the DNA is TGTGCCAGCAAGGGGCATTCCTACAATGAGCAGTTCTTC.

The chain uses TRBV29-1 and TRBJ1-4, with unresolved D. The germline V gene has CDR1 SQVTM and CDR2 ANQGSEA. This CDR3 spans 14 amino acids. The ends were cut back, 6 bases at V and 2 bases at J, with 13 bases in the middle. The CDR3 reads CSVGVFGTNEKLFF. The DNA of the CDR3 is TGCAGCGTCGGGGTATTCGGGACTAATGAAAAACTGTTTTTT.

This clone came up once. This rearrangement joins TRBV3-1 (or the pseudogene TRBV3-2) to TRBJ1-6; D is undetermined. In germline, CDR1 is LGHDT, CDR2 YNNKEL (reference sequence). V lost 0 bases and J 10 bases, leaving 4 bases between the germline ends. This CDR3 region has 12 residues. CDR3 bases: TGTGCCAGCAGCCAAGAACGATCACCCCTCCACTTT. Its translation: CASSQERSPLHF.